This T cell receptor (beta chain) was sequenced during a study of shared T cell receptors in the human thymus. Some clones are missing from TCRdb's copy, which holds only in-frame ones; the method was immunoSEQ multiplex PCR. Altogether about 500,000 clones are present, approximately 80% being singletons, with the ten largest covering more than 0.01%. The same specimen was also included in a second study, on human thymus T cells. That work states: Resections from corrective heart surgery provided thymus tissue.

Specimen: thymocytes. The source of this sequence is a boy younger than two with a congenital heart defect.

CDR3 loop: CASSYLPHGGTEAFF. The CDR3 DNA is TGTGCCAGCAGTTACCTACCCCACGGAGGCACTGAAGCTTTCTTT. The chain couples TRBV6-5 to TRBJ1-1; D is unresolved. The germline V gene encodes CDR1 MNHEY and CDR2 SVGAGI. The CDR3 has 15 amino acids. V lost 2 bases to trimming and J lost 4 bases, with 14 bases between them.